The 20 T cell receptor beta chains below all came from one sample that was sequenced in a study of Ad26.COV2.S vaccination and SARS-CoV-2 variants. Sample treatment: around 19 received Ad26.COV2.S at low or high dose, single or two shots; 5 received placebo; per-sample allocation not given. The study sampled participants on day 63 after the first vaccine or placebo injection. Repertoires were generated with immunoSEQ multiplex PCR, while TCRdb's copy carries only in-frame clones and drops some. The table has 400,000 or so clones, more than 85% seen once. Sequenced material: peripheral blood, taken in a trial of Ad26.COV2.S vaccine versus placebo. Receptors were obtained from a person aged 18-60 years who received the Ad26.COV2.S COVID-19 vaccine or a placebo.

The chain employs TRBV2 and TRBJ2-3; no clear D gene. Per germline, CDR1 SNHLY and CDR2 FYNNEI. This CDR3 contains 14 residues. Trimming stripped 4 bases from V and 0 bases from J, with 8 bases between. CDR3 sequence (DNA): TGTGCCAGCAGTGGACTGGATAGCACAGATACGCAGTATTTT. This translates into CASSGLDSTDTQYF.

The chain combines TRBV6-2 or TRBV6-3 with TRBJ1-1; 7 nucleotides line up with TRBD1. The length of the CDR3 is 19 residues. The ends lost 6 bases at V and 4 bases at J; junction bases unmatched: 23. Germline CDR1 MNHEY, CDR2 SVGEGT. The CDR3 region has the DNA TGTGCCAGCAGCCCAGGACAGGCAAGTGCTCGCCGGGGTACCACTGAAGCTTTCTTT. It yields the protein CASSPGQASARRGTTEAFF.

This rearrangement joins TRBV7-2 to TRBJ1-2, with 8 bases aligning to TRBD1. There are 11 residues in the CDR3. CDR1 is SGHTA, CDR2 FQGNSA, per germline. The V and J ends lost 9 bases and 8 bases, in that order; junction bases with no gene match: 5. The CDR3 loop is CASGDRLGYTF. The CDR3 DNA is TGTGCCAGTGGGGACAGGCTCGGCTACACCTTC.

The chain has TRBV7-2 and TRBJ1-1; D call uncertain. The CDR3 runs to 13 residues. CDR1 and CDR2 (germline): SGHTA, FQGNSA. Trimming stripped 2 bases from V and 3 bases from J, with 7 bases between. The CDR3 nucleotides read TGTGCCAGCAGCTTAAACCGAGACACTGAAGCTTTCTTT. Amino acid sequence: CASSLNRDTEAFF.

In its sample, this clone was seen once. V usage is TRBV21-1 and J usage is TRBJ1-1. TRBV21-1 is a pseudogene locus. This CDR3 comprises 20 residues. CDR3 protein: CASSKKESRSGVRALGEAFF. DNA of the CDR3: TGTGCCAGCAGCAAAAAAGAGAGCCGCTCCGGGGTTAGGGCGCTCGGGGAAGCTTTCTTT.

CDR3 sequence reads: CASSIRGNSQETQYF. In DNA form, the CDR3 reads TGTGCCAGTAGTATTAGGGGAAACAGTCAAGAGACCCAGTACTTC. The chain is built from TRBV19 and TRBJ2-5, with a possible D match to TRBD1 (5 bases). This CDR3 has 15 residues. Trimming stripped 3 bases from V and 2 bases from J, with 13 bases between. Germline assignment: CDR1 LNHDA and CDR2 SQIVND (reference sequence).

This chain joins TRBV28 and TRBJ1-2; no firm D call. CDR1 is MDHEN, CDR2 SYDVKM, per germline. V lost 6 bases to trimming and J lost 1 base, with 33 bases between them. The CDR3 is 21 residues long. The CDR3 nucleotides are TGTGCCAGCAGAATCGGGGAATTTGGACGGCCGTATAGACCCATTAACTATGGCTACACCTTC. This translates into CASRIGEFGRPYRPINYGYTF.

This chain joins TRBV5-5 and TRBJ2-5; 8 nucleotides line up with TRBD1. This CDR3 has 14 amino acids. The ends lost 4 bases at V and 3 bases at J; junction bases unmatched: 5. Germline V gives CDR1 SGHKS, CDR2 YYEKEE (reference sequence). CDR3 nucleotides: TGTGCCAGCAGCCGCCAGGGACAGGAAGAGACCCAGTACTTC. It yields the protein CASSRQGQEETQYF.

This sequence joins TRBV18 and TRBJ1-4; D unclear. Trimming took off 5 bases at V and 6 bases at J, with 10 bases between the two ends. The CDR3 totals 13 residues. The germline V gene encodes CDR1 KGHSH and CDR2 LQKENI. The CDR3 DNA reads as TGTGCCAGCTCAAGTCTGAGGGATGAAAAACTGTTTTTT. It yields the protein CASSSLRDEKLFF.

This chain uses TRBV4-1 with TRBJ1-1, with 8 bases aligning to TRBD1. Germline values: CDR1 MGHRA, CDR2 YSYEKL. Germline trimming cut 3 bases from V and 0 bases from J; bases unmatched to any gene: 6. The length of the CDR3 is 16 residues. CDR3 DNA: TGCGCCAGCAGCCAGGGGACAGGAGACTTGAACACTGAAGCTTTCTTT. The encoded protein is CASSQGTGDLNTEAFF.

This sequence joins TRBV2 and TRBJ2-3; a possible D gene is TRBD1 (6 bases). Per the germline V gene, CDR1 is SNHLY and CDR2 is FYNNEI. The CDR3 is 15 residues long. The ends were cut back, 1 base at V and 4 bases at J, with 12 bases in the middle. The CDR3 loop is CASSEDRVSADTQYF. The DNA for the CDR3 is TGTGCCAGCAGTGAAGACAGGGTTTCAGCAGATACGCAGTATTTT.

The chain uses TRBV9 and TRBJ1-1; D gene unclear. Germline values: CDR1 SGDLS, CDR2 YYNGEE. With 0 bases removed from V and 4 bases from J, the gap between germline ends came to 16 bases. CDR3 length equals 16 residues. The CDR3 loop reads CASSVGVSPWGTEAFF. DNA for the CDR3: TGTGCCAGCAGCGTAGGAGTGTCCCCTTGGGGCACTGAAGCTTTCTTT.

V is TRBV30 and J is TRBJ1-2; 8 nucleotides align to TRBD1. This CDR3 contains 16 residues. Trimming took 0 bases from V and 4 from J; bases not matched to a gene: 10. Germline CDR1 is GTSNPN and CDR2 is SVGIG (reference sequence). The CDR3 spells CAWSVVPGQGIYGYTF. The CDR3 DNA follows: TGTGCCTGGAGTGTCGTCCCCGGACAGGGAATCTATGGCTACACCTTC. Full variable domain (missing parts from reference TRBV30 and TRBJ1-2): SQTIHQWPATLVQPVGSPLSLECTVEGTSNPNLYWYRQAAGRGLQLLFYSVGIGQISSEVPQNLSASRPQDRQFILSSKKLLLSDSGFYLCAWSVVPGQGIYGYTFGSGTRLTVV.

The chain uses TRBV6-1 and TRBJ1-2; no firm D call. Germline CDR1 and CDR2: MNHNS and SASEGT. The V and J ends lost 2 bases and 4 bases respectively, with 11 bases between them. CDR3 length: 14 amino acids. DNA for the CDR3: TGTGCCAGCAGTGAACTCGCGACGGTCTATGGCTACACCTTC. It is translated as CASSELATVYGYTF.

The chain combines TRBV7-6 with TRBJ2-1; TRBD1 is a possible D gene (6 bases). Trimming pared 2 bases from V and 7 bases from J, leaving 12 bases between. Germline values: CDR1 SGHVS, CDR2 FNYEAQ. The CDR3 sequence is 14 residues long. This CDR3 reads CASSLSGTRNEQFF. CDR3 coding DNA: TGTGCCAGCAGCTTATCCGGGACACGGAATGAGCAGTTCTTC.

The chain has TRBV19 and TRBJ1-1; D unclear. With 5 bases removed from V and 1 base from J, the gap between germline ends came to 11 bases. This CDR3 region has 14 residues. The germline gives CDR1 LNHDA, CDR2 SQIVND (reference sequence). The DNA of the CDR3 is TGTGCCAGTAGTCTACAGACTACGAACACTGAAGCTTTCTTT. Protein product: CASSLQTTNTEAFF.

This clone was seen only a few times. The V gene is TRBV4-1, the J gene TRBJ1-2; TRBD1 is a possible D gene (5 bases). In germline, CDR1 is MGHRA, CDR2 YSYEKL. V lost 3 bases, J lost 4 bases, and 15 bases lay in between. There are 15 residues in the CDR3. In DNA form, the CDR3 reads TGCGCCAGCAGCCATATTTGGGGGTTTGGCTATGGCTACACCTTC. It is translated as CASSHIWGFGYGYTF.

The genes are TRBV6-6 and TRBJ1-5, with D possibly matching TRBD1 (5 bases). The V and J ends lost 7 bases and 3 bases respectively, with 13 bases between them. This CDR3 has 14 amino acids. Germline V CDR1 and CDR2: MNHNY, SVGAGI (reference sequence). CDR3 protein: CASTSRVDNQPQHF. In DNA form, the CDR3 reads TGTGCCAGCACCAGCAGGGTTGACAATCAGCCCCAGCATTTT.

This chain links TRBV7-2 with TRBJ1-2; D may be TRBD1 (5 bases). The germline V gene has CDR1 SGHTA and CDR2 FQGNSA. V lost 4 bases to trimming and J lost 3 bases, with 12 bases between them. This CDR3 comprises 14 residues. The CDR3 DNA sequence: TGTGCCAGCAGCTGGGACCGGGACGACTATGGCTACACCTTC. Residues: CASSWDRDDYGYTF.

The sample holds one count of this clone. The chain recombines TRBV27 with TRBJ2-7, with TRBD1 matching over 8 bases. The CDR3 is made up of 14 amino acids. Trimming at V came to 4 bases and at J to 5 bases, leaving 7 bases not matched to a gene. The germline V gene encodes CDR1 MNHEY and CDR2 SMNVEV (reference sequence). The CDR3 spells CASSSDRVTHEQYF. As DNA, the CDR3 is TGTGCCAGCAGTTCGGACAGGGTGACCCACGAGCAGTACTTC.